The 22 T cell receptor beta chains presented below share a single source sample, sequenced in a study of radiation and T cells in renal cell carcinoma. This sample's time point: blood 4 weeks post-SBRT, at nephrectomy. Noted treatment: 15 Gy SBRT to primary tumor, nephrectomy 4 weeks later. Profiling relied on immunoSEQ multiplex PCR, and the TCRdb table lists in-frame clones only, not all of them. This table has about 140,000 clones, 86% appearing once. The source was blood, collected from a patient whose treatment included radiotherapy and nephrectomy. All receptors come from a woman aged 50 to 65 with renal cell carcinoma.

The chain couples TRBV28 to TRBJ1-1, with 9 bases that match TRBD1. Germline V gene lookup returns CDR1 MDHEN and CDR2 SYDVKM. The CDR3 is made up of 14 amino acids. V gave up 6 bases and J gave up 1 base; unmatched junction bases: 3. CDR3 protein: CASSSGQGNTEAFF. DNA for the CDR3: TGTGCCAGCAGCTCGGGACAGGGGAACACTGAAGCTTTCTTT.

For the CDR3, the DNA is TGTGCCAGTAGTATTTTTAGCGGGATGGAAGATACGCAGTATTTT. Amino acid sequence: CASSIFSGMEDTQYF. This chain links TRBV19 with TRBJ2-3; 8 bases are shared with TRBD2. J gave up 5 bases and V 3 bases, and 7 bases lay outside the gene matches. There are 15 residues in the CDR3. CDR1 is LNHDA, CDR2 SQIVND, per germline (reference sequence).

The V and J genes are TRBV9 and TRBJ2-7; 8 bases are a match to TRBD2. Trimming cost V 4 bases and J 0 bases; bases outside gene matches: 12. Per the germline V gene, CDR1 is SGDLS and CDR2 is YYNGEE. The CDR3 runs 17 residues. CDR3 in amino acids: CASSPRFSGEFSYEQYF. The DNA for the CDR3 is TGTGCCAGCAGCCCCCGTTTTAGCGGGGAGTTCTCCTACGAGCAGTACTTC.

This clone was seen just once. The chain joins TRBV6-4 to TRBJ2-1; 7 bases are shared with TRBD1. The germline V gene has CDR1 MRHNA and CDR2 SNTAGT. The length of the CDR3 is 13 residues. After removal of 6 bases from V and 5 bases from J, the junction contained 4 bases not matched to a gene. CDR3 DNA: TGTGCCAGCAGCCGGGACAGAGACAATGAGCAGTTCTTC. This translates into CASSRDRDNEQFF.

This chain links TRBV5-1 with TRBJ2-2; the match to TRBD1 covers 8 bases. V was pared by 2 bases and J by 6 bases, with 3 bases of the junction left unmatched. Germline V gene sequence: CDR1 SGHRS, CDR2 YFSETQ. CDR3 length equals 14 residues. The CDR3 nucleotides are TGCGCCAGCAGCTTAACACAGGGGGCCGGGGAGCTGTTTTTT. Its protein is CASSLTQGAGELFF.

In its sample, this clone was seen once. The CDR3 loop reads CASSNFLGAYNEQFF. Here the CDR3 DNA reads TGTGCCAGCTCAAACTTTCTGGGAGCCTACAATGAGCAGTTCTTC. V is TRBV18 and J is TRBJ2-1; possibly TRBD2 for D (5 bases). Germline CDR1 and CDR2: KGHSH and LQKENI. The CDR3 runs to 15 residues. V was trimmed by 5 bases and J by 2 bases, leaving 13 bases between them.

The chain combines TRBV2 with TRBJ2-5; 8 bases match TRBD2. This CDR3 comprises 15 residues. Trimming removed 7 bases from V and 1 base from J; junction bases left unmatched: 8. Germline V gene lookup returns CDR1 SNHLY and CDR2 FYNNEI. In DNA form, the CDR3 reads TGTGCCAGCAAACTTCTTAGCGGGGCCCAAGAGACCCAGTACTTC. Translated, it gives CASKLLSGAQETQYF.

Comment on this clone: One end of the junction does not line up with germline, which may come from a read error. CDR3 region: CATPLGGGISNYGYTF. The CDR3 coding sequence is TGCGCCACCCCCCTTGGGGGGGGAATATCTAATTATGGCTACACCTTC. The genes are TRBV4-3 and TRBJ1-2; tentative D call: TRBD1 (5 bases). Germline assignment: CDR1 LGHNA and CDR2 YSLEER. The CDR3 is 16 residues long.

V gene TRBV6-5 combines with J gene TRBJ2-3; TRBD2 aligns across 14 bases. V shed 4 bases and J 1 base; nucleotides not matched to a gene: 1. This CDR3 is built from 16 residues. CDR1 is MNHEY, CDR2 SVGAGI, per germline. Here the CDR3 DNA reads TGTGCCAGCAGTTGGGGACTAGCGGGGGGCACAGATACGCAGTATTTT. It codes for CASSWGLAGGTDTQYF.

CDR3 DNA: TGTGCCAGCAGTTACTTCAATGAGCAGTTCTTC. This codes for CASSYFNEQFF. The rearrangement uses TRBV6-6 and TRBJ2-1; D is uncertain. This CDR3 region has 11 residues. V was pared by 1 base and J by 6 bases, with 1 base between. Germline loops: CDR1 MNHNY, CDR2 SVGAGI (reference sequence).

A note on this clone: Other DNA sequences in the sample encode the same CDR3. The chain recombines TRBV9 with TRBJ2-7; 10 bases align to TRBD2. Germline CDR1 SGDLS, CDR2 YYNGEE. V lost 2 bases, J lost 2 bases, and 4 bases stayed unmatched. The CDR3 has 15 amino acids. CDR3 in DNA: TGTGCCAGCAGCGTGGGGCTAGCGGGGGCCTACGAGCAGTACTTC. It is translated as CASSVGLAGAYEQYF.

V usage is TRBV7-2 and J usage is TRBJ1-4, with 11 bases lining up with TRBD1. Germline assignment: CDR1 SGHTA and CDR2 FQGNSA. J lost 8 bases, V lost 5 bases, and 7 bases had no gene match. The CDR3 runs to 15 residues. In DNA form, the CDR3 reads TGTGCCAGCAGCCAGCGGGGACAGGGGGGGGAAAAACTGTTTTTT. It translates to CASSQRGQGGEKLFF.

The V call is TRBV27, the J call TRBJ2-2; weak D call: TRBD2 (7 bases). The CDR3 sequence is 14 residues long. The V gene's germline CDR1 is MNHEY and CDR2 SMNVEV (reference sequence). Trimming pared 3 bases from V and 7 bases from J, leaving 12 bases between. CDR3 DNA: TGTGCCAGCAGTTTCTGGGGAGGGGGCGGGGAGCTGTTTTTT. It yields the protein CASSFWGGGGELFF.

The chain couples TRBV7-8 to TRBJ2-1; 7 bases agree with TRBD2. The CDR3 runs to 16 residues. With 8 bases clipped from V and 1 base from J, the junction kept 11 bases outside the gene matches. The germline CDR1 and CDR2 sequences are SGHVS and FQNEAQ. Here the CDR3 DNA reads TGTGCCAGCCTTCCTCCTAGCGGCCTGTCCTACAATGAGCAGTTCTTC. This translates into CASLPPSGLSYNEQFF. Together with reference TRBV7-8 and TRBJ2-1, the CDR3 gives the full variable domain: GAGVSQSPRYKVAKRGQDVALRCDPISGHVSLFWYQQALGQGPEFLTYFQNEAQLDKSGLPSDRFFAERPEGSVSTLKIQRTQQEDSAVYLCASLPPSGLSYNEQFFGPGTRLTVL.

This clone showed up just once. V and J are TRBV6-5 and TRBJ2-7; D may be TRBD2 (7 bases). CDR1 is MNHEY, CDR2 SVGAGI, per germline. The CDR3 contains 15 residues. Trimming removed 1 base from V and 1 base from J, with 11 bases in between. CDR3 coding DNA: TGTGCCAGCAGTTACTTCGAGGGGGGGTCCTACGAGCAGTACTTC. It encodes CASSYFEGGSYEQYF.

V and J are TRBV4-3 and TRBJ2-2, with D perhaps given as TRBD1 or TRBD2 (6 bases each). This CDR3 has 15 amino acids. Trimming took 4 bases from V and 3 from J, leaving 12 bases between them. CDR1 is LGHNA, CDR2 YSLEER, per germline. The CDR3 DNA follows: TGCGCCAGCAGCCCGAGGGGGGCCGACACCGGGGAGCTGTTTTTT. Residues: CASSPRGADTGELFF.

The CDR3 protein is CASSRGDGQPNYGYTF. Here the CDR3 DNA reads TGTGCCAGTAGTAGGGGCGACGGCCAACCTAACTATGGCTACACCTTC. The rearrangement uses TRBV19 and TRBJ1-2; possible D gene TRBD1, 5 bases. Germline loops: CDR1 LNHDA, CDR2 SQIVND (reference sequence). V was pared by 4 bases and J by 0 bases, with 15 bases between. The CDR3 is made up of 16 amino acids.

This chain joins TRBV14 and TRBJ2-5, with D possibly matching TRBD2 (5 bases). The CDR3 totals 16 residues. Trimming stripped 4 bases from V and 3 bases from J, with 18 bases between. Germline V gene data show CDR1 as SGHDN and CDR2 as FVKESK. CDR3 region: CASSPLPASTKETQYF. DNA of the CDR3: TGTGCCAGCAGCCCTCTTCCCGCTAGCACAAAAGAGACCCAGTACTTC.

The chain's CDR3 is CASSPGTRRGQFF. The CDR3 coding sequence is TGTGCCAGCAGCCCCGGGACTCGGCGCGGGCAGTTCTTC. The chain is built from TRBV7-2 and TRBJ2-1; maybe TRBD2 (6 bases). V lost 5 bases and J 12 bases, leaving 17 bases between the germline ends. CDR1 SGHTA and CDR2 FQGNSA come from the germline V gene. The CDR3 consists of 13 residues.

This chain links TRBV2 with TRBJ2-7; D is perhaps TRBD2 (6 bases). Trimming took off 6 bases at V and 2 bases at J, with 20 bases between the two ends. CDR3 length: 16 residues. CDR1 SNHLY and CDR2 FYNNEI come from the germline V gene. CDR3 amino acids: CASSGTGLEGTYEQYF. CDR3 DNA: TGTGCCAGCAGCGGGACTGGGTTGGAGGGAACCTACGAGCAGTACTTC.

This clone has just one count. The rearrangement joins TRBV7-9 to TRBJ2-6, with 7 bases matching TRBD1. This CDR3 has 15 amino acids. From germline, CDR1 is SEHNR and CDR2 FQNEAQ (reference sequence). J gave up 4 bases and V 6 bases, and 6 bases lay outside the gene matches. CDR3 region: CASSGGQAGANVLTF. CDR3 nucleotide sequence: TGTGCCAGCAGTGGAGGACAGGCAGGGGCCAACGTCCTGACTTTC.

The chain combines TRBV27 with TRBJ2-5; no clear D. Germline CDR1 and CDR2: MNHEY and SMNVEV (reference sequence). This CDR3 has 14 amino acids. The V gene lost 3 bases and the J gene lost 4 bases, with 12 bases spanning the gap. CDR3 residues: CASSFRTTRETQYF. The CDR3, as DNA: TGTGCCAGCAGTTTCAGGACCACCCGAGAGACCCAGTACTTC.